This record concerns one TCR beta chain sequence. Its antigen is currently unknown. These data belong to a study of shared clonotypes between healthy human individuals. Data came from immunoSEQ multiplex PCR; TCRdb stores just in-frame clones and leaves some out. The sample lists 2 million to 3 million clones, over 85% seen once, with approximately 0.36% in the top ten. Whole-study results and caveats: Between a few donors, naive CD4 clonotypes were shared at a level of about 5.3%.

Trimming removed 3 bases from V and 2 bases from J, with 13 bases in between. Germline V gene sequence: CDR1 KGHSY, CDR2 FQNENV. This CDR3 is 15 amino acids long. Sequencing was performed on naive CD4+ T cells from PBMCs. Specified subset: CD45RA+ positively selected. The TCR sequence derives from a man between 18 and 35 years old in good health. Some clones in this sample may be carry-over from other donors' samples. V is TRBV16 and J is TRBJ2-5; unclear D gene. CDR3 in amino acids: CASSQRFGLQETQYF. The DNA for the CDR3 is TGTGCCAGCAGCCAGCGATTCGGCTTACAAGAGACCCAGTACTTC.